This TCR beta chain was identified during a study of graft-versus-host responses after intestinal transplantation. As for the study in general: Induction with anti-thymocyte globulin, then tacrolimus and steroids for about 3 years, was given to all recipients.

Intraepithelial plus lamina propria lymphocytes were released by processing graft tissue. Assay: immunoSEQ multiplex PCR; the TCRdb copy retains only in-frame clones and omits some. The sample comprises approximately 8,800 clones, over 65% of which are singletons, and around 30% rests with the top ten. The length of the CDR3 is 14 residues. The germline V gene has CDR1 GTSNPN and CDR2 SVGIG (reference sequence). V lost 3 bases to trimming and J lost 6 bases; unmatched junction nucleotides: 10. This TCR came from a human patient who received an intestinal transplant, so some T cells may come from the graft donor. The sequenced sample was ileum tissue, obtained roughly 490 days after intestinal transplant. The chain is built from TRBV30 and TRBJ2-7; TRBD1 aligns across 8 bases. This chain's CDR3 is CAWSPRDRYTEQYF. The CDR3, as DNA: TGTGCCTGGAGCCCCCGGGACAGGTACACCGAGCAGTACTTC.